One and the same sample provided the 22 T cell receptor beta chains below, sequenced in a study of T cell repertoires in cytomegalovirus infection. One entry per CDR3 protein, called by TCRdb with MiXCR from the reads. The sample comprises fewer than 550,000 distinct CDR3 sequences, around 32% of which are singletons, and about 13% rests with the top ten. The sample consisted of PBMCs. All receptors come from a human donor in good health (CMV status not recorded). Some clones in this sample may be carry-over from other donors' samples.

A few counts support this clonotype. This CDR3 reads CATSEPGNTEAFF. DNA of the CDR3: TGTGCCACCAGTGAACCGGGGAACACTGAAGCTTTCTTT. V is TRBV24-1 and J is TRBJ1-1; D gene unclear. CDR1 and CDR2 from the germline V gene are KGHDR and SFDVKD. The CDR3 is 13 residues long. The germline V and J ends were trimmed by 4 bases and 1 base, with 6 bases remaining between them.

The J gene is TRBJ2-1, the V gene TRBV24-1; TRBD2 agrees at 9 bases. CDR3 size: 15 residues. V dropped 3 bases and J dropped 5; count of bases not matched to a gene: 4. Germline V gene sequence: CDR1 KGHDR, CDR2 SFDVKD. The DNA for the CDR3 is TGTGCCACCAGTGATAGGACTAGCGCAAACAATGAGCAGTTCTTC. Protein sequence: CATSDRTSANNEQFF.

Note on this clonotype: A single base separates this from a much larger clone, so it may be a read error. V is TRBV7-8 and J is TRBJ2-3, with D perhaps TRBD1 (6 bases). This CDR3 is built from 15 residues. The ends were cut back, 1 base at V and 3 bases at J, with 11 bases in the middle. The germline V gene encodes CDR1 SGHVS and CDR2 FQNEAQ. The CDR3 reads CASSLDRQVTDTQYF. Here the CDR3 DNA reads TGTGCCAGCAGCTTAGACCGACAGGTTACAGATACGCAGTATTTT.

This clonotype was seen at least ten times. The chain's CDR3 is CASSFKGNGYGYTF. The CDR3 DNA reads as TGTGCCAGCAGCTTCAAGGGGAACGGCTATGGCTACACCTTC. V is TRBV7-8 and J is TRBJ1-2, with D tentatively TRBD1 (5 bases). Germline assignment: CDR1 SGHVS and CDR2 FQNEAQ. CDR3 length equals 14 residues. The V end was cut by 3 bases, the J end by 4 bases, with 12 bases between. The full variable domain, with the rest looked up from reference TRBV7-8 and TRBJ1-2, is GAGVSQSPRYKVAKRGQDVALRCDPISGHVSLFWYQQALGQGPEFLTYFQNEAQLDKSGLPSDRFFAERPEGSVSTLKIQRTQQEDSAVYLCASSFKGNGYGYTFGSGTRLTVV.

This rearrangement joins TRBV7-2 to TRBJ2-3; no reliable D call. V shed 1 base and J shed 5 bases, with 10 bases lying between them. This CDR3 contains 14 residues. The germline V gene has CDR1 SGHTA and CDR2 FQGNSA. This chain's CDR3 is CASSLGRARDTQYF. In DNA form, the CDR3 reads TGTGCCAGCAGCTTAGGTCGGGCGAGAGATACGCAGTATTTT.

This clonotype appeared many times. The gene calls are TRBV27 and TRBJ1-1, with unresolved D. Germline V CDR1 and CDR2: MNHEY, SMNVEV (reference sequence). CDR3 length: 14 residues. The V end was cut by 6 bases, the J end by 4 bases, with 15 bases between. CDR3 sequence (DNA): TGTGCCAGCAGGGTCGCTCCTGAGAGCACTGAAGCTTTCTTT. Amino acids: CASRVAPESTEAFF.

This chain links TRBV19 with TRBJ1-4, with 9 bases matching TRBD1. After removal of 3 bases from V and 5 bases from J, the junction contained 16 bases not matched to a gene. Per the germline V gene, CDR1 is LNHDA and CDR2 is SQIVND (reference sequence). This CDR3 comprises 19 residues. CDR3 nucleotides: TGTGCCAGTAGTATCAGCGGCATGGCCCTGGACAGGGGAAATGAAAAACTGTTTTTT. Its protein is CASSISGMALDRGNEKLFF.

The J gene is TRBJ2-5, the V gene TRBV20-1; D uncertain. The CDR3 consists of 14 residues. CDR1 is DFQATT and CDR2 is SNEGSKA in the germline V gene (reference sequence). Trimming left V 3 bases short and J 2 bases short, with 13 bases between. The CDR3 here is CSASQVVGQETQYF. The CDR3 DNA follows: TGCAGTGCTAGTCAGGTAGTCGGGCAAGAGACCCAGTACTTC.

This CDR3 reads CASSLTLAGPEQFF. The CDR3 nucleotides are TGTGCCAGCAGCTTAACCCTAGCCGGTCCTGAGCAGTTCTTC. The chain combines TRBV7-3 with TRBJ2-1, with D possibly TRBD2 on 5 matching bases. The ends were cut back, 0 bases at V and 9 bases at J, with 12 bases in the middle. This CDR3 has 14 residues. CDR1 and CDR2 from the germline V gene are SGHTA and FQGTGA.

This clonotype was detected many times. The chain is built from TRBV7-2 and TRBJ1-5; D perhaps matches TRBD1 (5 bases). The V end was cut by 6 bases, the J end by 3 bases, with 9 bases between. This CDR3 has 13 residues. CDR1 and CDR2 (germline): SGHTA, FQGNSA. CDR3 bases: TGTGCCAGCAGGGGACGGATCAATCAGCCCCAGCATTTT. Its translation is CASRGRINQPQHF. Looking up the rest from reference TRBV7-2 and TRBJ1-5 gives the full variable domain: GAGVSQSPSNKVTEKGKDVELRCDPISGHTALYWYRQSLGQGLEFLIYFQGNSAPDKSGLPSDRFSAERTGGSVSTLTIQRTQQEDSAVYLCASRGRINQPQHFGDGTRLSIL.

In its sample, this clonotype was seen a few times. The chain's CDR3 is CASSLSDSQGRGTEAFF. The CDR3 DNA sequence: TGTGCCAGCAGTTTATCGGACTCACAGGGGAGGGGAACTGAAGCTTTCTTT. The V call is TRBV27, the J call TRBJ1-1; 7 positions match TRBD1. Losses at the gene ends were 0 bases for V and 5 bases for J; bases not matched to a gene: 12. The CDR3 is 17 amino acids. Germline assignment: CDR1 MNHEY and CDR2 SMNVEV (reference sequence).

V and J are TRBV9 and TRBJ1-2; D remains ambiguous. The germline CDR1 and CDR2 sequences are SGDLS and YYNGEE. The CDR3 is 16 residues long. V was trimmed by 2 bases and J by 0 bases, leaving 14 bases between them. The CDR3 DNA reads TGTGCCAGCAGCGTGTCACTCAATCGTACTAACTATGGCTACACCTTC. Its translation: CASSVSLNRTNYGYTF.

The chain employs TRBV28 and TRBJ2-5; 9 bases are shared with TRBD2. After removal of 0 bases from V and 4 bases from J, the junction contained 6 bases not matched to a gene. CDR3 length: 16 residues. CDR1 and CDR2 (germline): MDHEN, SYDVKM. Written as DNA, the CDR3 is TGTGCCAGCAGTTTATGGCTAGCGGGGATATCAGAGACCCAGTACTTC. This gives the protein CASSLWLAGISETQYF.

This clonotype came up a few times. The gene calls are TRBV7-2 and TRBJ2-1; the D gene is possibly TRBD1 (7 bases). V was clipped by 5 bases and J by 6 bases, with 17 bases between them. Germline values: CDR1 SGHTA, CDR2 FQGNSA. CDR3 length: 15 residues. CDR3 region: CASSRQGGLRNEQFF. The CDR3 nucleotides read TGTGCCAGCAGCCGTCAGGGGGGCTTGCGCAATGAGCAGTTCTTC.

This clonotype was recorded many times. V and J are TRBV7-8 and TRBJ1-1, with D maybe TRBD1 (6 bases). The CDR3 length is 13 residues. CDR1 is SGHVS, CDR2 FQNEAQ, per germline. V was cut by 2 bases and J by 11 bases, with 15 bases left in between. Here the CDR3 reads CASSLPGQTRAFF. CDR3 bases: TGTGCCAGCAGCTTACCCGGACAGACACGGGCTTTCTTT.

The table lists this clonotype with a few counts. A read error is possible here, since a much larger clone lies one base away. This chain's CDR3 is CASSLQDTQYF. CDR3 nucleotide sequence: TGTGCCAGCAGCCTCCAAGATACGCAGTATTTT. The chain is built from TRBV7-6 and TRBJ2-3; D is unresolved. This CDR3 contains 11 residues. V dropped 5 bases and J dropped 5 bases, with 5 bases sitting between them. Germline assignment: CDR1 SGHVS and CDR2 FNYEAQ.

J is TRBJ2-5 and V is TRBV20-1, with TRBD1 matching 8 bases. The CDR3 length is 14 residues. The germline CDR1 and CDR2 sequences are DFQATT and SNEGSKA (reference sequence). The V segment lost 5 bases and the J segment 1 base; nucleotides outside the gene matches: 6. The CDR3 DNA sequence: TGCAGTGCTCGGACAGGGTGGTCCCAAGAGACCCAGTACTTC. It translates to CSARTGWSQETQYF.

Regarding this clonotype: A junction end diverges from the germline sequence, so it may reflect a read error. CDR3 in amino acids: CASSERAFPNAEAFF. CDR3 DNA sequence: TGTGCCAGCAGTGAACGGGCCTTCCCGAACGCTGAAGCTTTCTTT. The rearrangement joins TRBV25-1 to TRBJ1-1; D is undetermined. The CDR3 has 15 residues. Germline assignment: CDR1 MGHDK and CDR2 SYGVNS.

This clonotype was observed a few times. Here the CDR3 DNA reads TGTGCCAGCAGCCGCAGGCGGGATTTCGACAATGAGCAGTTCTTC. This sequence encodes CASSRRRDFDNEQFF. V gene TRBV11-3 combines with J gene TRBJ2-1; D may be TRBD2 (6 bases). Germline CDR1 SGHNT, CDR2 YENEEA. V was trimmed by 5 bases and J by 5 bases, leaving 16 bases between them. This CDR3 region has 15 residues.

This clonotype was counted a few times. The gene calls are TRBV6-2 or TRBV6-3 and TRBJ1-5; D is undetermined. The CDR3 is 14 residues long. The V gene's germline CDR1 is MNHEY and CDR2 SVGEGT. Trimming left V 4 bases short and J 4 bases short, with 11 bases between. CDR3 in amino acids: CASSLIRMNQPQHF. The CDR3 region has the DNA TGTGCCAGCAGTTTGATCAGGATGAATCAGCCCCAGCATTTT.

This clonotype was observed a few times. The CDR3 sequence: CATSTGGGIGYTF. DNA for the CDR3: TGTGCCACCAGCACAGGGGGGGGTATCGGCTACACCTTC. This chain uses TRBV15 with TRBJ1-2, with 7 bases identical to TRBD1. Per the germline V gene, CDR1 is LNHNV and CDR2 is YYDKDF (reference sequence). The V segment lost 4 bases and the J segment 8 bases; nucleotides outside the gene matches: 7. The CDR3 runs to 13 residues.

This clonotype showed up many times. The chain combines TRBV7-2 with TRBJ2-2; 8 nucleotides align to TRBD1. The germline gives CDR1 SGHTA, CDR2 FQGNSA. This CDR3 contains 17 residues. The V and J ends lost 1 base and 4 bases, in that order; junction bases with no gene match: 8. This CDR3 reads CASSLGGQAILTGELFF. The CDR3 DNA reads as TGTGCCAGCAGCTTAGGGGGACAGGCCATACTCACCGGGGAGCTGTTTTTT.